The present entry profiles one T cell receptor (beta chain) with its context. Its antigen is currently unknown. In germline, CDR1 is LNHDA, CDR2 SQIVND (reference sequence). The CDR3 sequence is 17 residues long. Trimming cost V 7 bases and J 4 bases; bases outside gene matches: 16. This sample is part of a study of OX40 agonist ivuxolimab in advanced cancers. Assay: immunoSEQ multiplex PCR; the TCRdb copy retains only in-frame clones and omits some. Among roughly 8,000 clones listed, around two thirds were seen once. Study-level findings and limits: Some patients who did not respond also had low normalized T-cell clonal expansion.

The chain combines TRBV19 with TRBJ2-3, with 8 nucleotides matching TRBD2. This specimen consisted of CD4+ or CD8+ T cells sorted from blood, obtained in a trial of the OX40 agonist ivuxolimab. The TCR was taken from an adult with an advanced solid tumor such as melanoma, head and neck, liver or kidney cancer. CDR3 amino acids: CASNPIESGGGPDTQYF. DNA of the CDR3: TGTGCCAGTAACCCGATTGAAAGCGGGGGAGGGCCAGATACGCAGTATTTT.